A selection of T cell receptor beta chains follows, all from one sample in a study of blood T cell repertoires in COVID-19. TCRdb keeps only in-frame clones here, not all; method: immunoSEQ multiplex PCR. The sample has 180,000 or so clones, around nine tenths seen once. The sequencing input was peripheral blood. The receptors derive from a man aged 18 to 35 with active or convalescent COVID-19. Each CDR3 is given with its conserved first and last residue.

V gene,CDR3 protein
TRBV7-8,CASSLAGTGLNQPQHF
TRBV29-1,CSVGAGGQNEQYF
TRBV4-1,CASSHGALQGSANTEAFF
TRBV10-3,CAISESMRTSGQETQYF
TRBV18,CASSPVSSYEQYF
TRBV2,CASSLGGHTEAFF
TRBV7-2,CASSPDRTLVNYGYTF
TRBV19,CASSIDRTYEQYF
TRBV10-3,CAISEGLAEYNEQFF
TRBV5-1,CASSLQRGARETQYF